One sample yielded the 25 T cell receptor beta chains listed below, sequenced in a study of response to subunit inactivated influenza vaccine. TCRdb fed the RT-PCR reads into MiXCR, producing one record per CDR3 protein. The repertoire holds about 580,000 distinct CDR3 sequences, with 12% to 15% as singletons. The specimen comprised PBMCs from blood, sampled about 11 days after vaccination. The source is a man aged 50 to 59 who received an inactivated influenza vaccine.

In its sample, this clonotype was seen once. Here the CDR3 reads CASSTVAGVPYGYTF. In nucleotides, the CDR3 is TGCGCCAGCAGCACGGTGGCAGGAGTTCCCTATGGCTACACCTTC. The V call is TRBV5-1, the J call TRBJ1-2; D is ambiguous. Germline lookup yields CDR1 SGHRS and CDR2 YFSETQ. The CDR3 spans 15 residues. Trimming shortened V by 4 bases and J by 4 bases, and 17 bases separated the two germline ends. The whole variable domain, remainder taken from reference TRBV5-1 and TRBJ1-2, is KAGVTQTPRYLIKTRGQQVTLSCSPISGHRSVSWYQQTPGQGLQFLFEYFSETQRNKGNFPGRFSGRQFSNSRSEMNVSTLELGDSALYLCASSTVAGVPYGYTFGSGTRLTVV.

The chain employs TRBV18 and TRBJ2-3; D uncertain. CDR1 KGHSH and CDR2 LQKENI come from the germline V gene. The ends were cut back, 0 bases at V and 1 base at J, with 8 bases in the middle. This CDR3 is 15 amino acids long. This chain's CDR3 is CASSPPHPRTDTQYF. The DNA of the CDR3 is TGTGCCAGCTCACCACCTCATCCCCGCACAGATACGCAGTATTTT.

A few counts support this clonotype. This sequence joins TRBV7-2 and TRBJ2-1; D is perhaps TRBD1 or TRBD2 (5 bases each). Trimming shortened V by 3 bases and J by 5 bases, and 11 bases separated the two germline ends. The germline CDR1 and CDR2 sequences are SGHTA and FQGNSA. This CDR3 is built from 14 residues. This CDR3 is CASSLRGAHNEQFF. DNA for the CDR3: TGTGCCAGCAGCTTGAGGGGAGCTCACAATGAGCAGTTCTTC.

The sample holds many counts of this clonotype. The chain uses TRBV5-1 and TRBJ2-1; no reliable D call. The CDR3 length is 12 residues. The ends were cut back, 0 bases at V and 8 bases at J, with 6 bases in the middle. CDR1 and CDR2 from the germline V gene are SGHRS and YFSETQ. The CDR3 DNA reads as TGCGCCAGCAGCTTGGAATTGGATGAGCAGTTCTTC. Protein: CASSLELDEQFF.

This clonotype has ten or more counts. The chain couples TRBV20-1 to TRBJ1-6; 9 nucleotides match TRBD1. J gave up 10 bases and V 1 base, and 11 bases lay outside the gene matches. This CDR3 contains 16 residues. The germline gives CDR1 DFQATT, CDR2 SNEGSKA (reference sequence). The CDR3 sequence: CSARASRDRENSPLHF. CDR3 coding DNA: TGCAGTGCTAGAGCTTCTAGGGACAGGGAGAACTCACCCCTCCACTTT.

A few counts support this clonotype. The junction and the germline gene differ at one end; a read error may be behind it. The chain carries TRBV7-2 and TRBJ2-1; 7 nucleotides agree with TRBD2. This CDR3 region has 17 residues. Germline-derived CDR1 and CDR2 are SGHTA and FQGNSA. CDR3 protein: CASILGSGASSYNEQFF. The DNA for the CDR3 is TGTGCCAGCATCTTAGGCAGCGGGGCGAGCTCCTACAATGAGCAGTTCTTC.

This clonotype was detected only a few times. The chain has TRBV12-3 or TRBV12-4 and TRBJ1-5; D remains ambiguous. Trimming left V 2 bases short and J 1 base short, with 6 bases between. This CDR3 region has 14 residues. CDR3 coding DNA: TGTGCCAGCAGTTTAATGGCCAGCAATCAGCCCCAGCATTTT. Translated, it gives CASSLMASNQPQHF.

This clonotype turned up a few times. J is TRBJ1-5 and V is TRBV15, with D uncertain. Trimming stripped 2 bases from V and 9 bases from J, with 14 bases between. Per the germline V gene, CDR1 is LNHNV and CDR2 is YYDKDF (reference sequence). The CDR3 totals 14 residues. The CDR3 nucleotides read TGTGCCACCAGCAGATTTCTACCTCCGGCGCCCCAGCATTTT. Its protein product is CATSRFLPPAPQHF. Based on the CDR3 plus reference TRBV15 and TRBJ1-5, the full variable domain is DAMVIQNPRYQVTQFGKPVTLSCSQTLNHNVMYWYQQKSSQAPKLLFHYYDKDFNNEADTPDNFQSRRPNTSFCFLDIRSPGLGDTAMYLCATSRFLPPAPQHFGDGTRLSIL.

This clonotype was counted between two and nine times. This chain connects TRBV7-2 to TRBJ2-3, with unresolved D. This CDR3 comprises 15 residues. Between the trimmed V and J ends, which lost 5 bases and 5 bases, there was a span of 17 bases. Germline loops: CDR1 SGHTA, CDR2 FQGNSA. This CDR3 reads CASSKGPAKGDTQYF. The CDR3, as DNA: TGTGCCAGCAGCAAAGGGCCTGCTAAGGGAGATACGCAGTATTTT.

This clonotype was recorded a few times. The rearrangement joins TRBV12-3 or TRBV12-4 to TRBJ2-7; 11 nucleotides align to TRBD2. The CDR3 length is 15 residues. With 6 bases clipped from V and 1 base from J, the junction kept 5 bases outside the gene matches. Here the CDR3 reads CASRKTSGESYEQYF. The CDR3 DNA is TGTGCCAGCAGGAAGACTAGCGGGGAGTCCTACGAGCAGTACTTC.

The J gene is TRBJ2-7, the V gene TRBV28; 7 nucleotides agree with TRBD1. Per the germline V gene, CDR1 is MDHEN and CDR2 is SYDVKM. The CDR3 runs to 12 residues. The ends lost 7 bases at V and 7 bases at J; junction bases unmatched: 7. CDR3 sequence: CASNKGAWEQYF. The CDR3 bases are TGTGCCAGCAACAAGGGGGCATGGGAGCAGTACTTC.

J is TRBJ2-2 and V is TRBV9; unclear D gene. The CDR3 is 14 amino acids. Germline loops: CDR1 SGDLS, CDR2 YYNGEE. V lost 2 bases and J 1 base, leaving 6 bases between the germline ends. The CDR3 protein is CASSVNMNTGELFF. CDR3 DNA: TGTGCCAGCAGCGTTAACATGAACACCGGGGAGCTGTTTTTT.

The chain joins TRBV12-3 or TRBV12-4 to TRBJ2-3; D unresolved. The ends were cut back, 1 base at V and 7 bases at J, with 6 bases in the middle. The CDR3 extends over 12 amino acids. CDR3: CASSLEGHTQYF. The CDR3 nucleotides are TGTGCCAGCAGTTTAGAAGGGCATACGCAGTATTTT.

This clonotype has only a few counts. The gene calls are TRBV29-1 and TRBJ2-5; no reliable D call. V was trimmed by 7 bases and J by 4 bases, leaving 13 bases between them. The germline V gene has CDR1 SQVTM and CDR2 ANQGSEA. The CDR3 consists of 12 residues. The CDR3 DNA is TGCAGCGAAGGAGAATTGGGAGAGACCCAGTACTTC. Its protein product is CSEGELGETQYF. The whole variable domain, filled in from reference TRBV29-1 and TRBJ2-5, reads SAVISQKPSRDICQRGTSLTIQCQVDSQVTMMFWYRQQPGQSLTLIATANQGSEATYESGFVIDKFPISRPNLTFSTLTVSNMSPEDSSIYLCSEGELGETQYFGPGTRLLVL.

This clonotype has only a few counts. The chain links TRBV2 to TRBJ2-1; no clear D. In germline, CDR1 is SNHLY, CDR2 FYNNEI. V was clipped by 2 bases and J by 9 bases, with 5 bases between them. The CDR3 has 11 residues. The CDR3 loop reads CASSERGEQFF. As DNA, the CDR3 is TGTGCCAGCAGTGAACGCGGTGAGCAGTTCTTC.

The chain has TRBV5-1 and TRBJ2-3, with D unclear. This CDR3 region has 12 residues. Per the germline V gene, CDR1 is SGHRS and CDR2 is YFSETQ. Trimming removed 2 bases at V and 7 bases at J, with 8 bases between. The CDR3 reads CASSFSSHTQYF. The CDR3 coding sequence is TGCGCCAGCAGCTTTAGTTCTCATACGCAGTATTTT.

The chain uses TRBV7-2 and TRBJ1-2; TRBD1 matches 8 bases. Germline loops: CDR1 SGHTA, CDR2 FQGNSA. Trimming cost V 4 bases and J 2 bases; bases outside gene matches: 6. The CDR3 totals 15 residues. The CDR3 reads CASSSPNRGNYGYTF. The CDR3 DNA is TGTGCCAGCAGCTCACCTAACAGGGGGAACTATGGCTACACCTTC.

This chain joins TRBV4-2 and TRBJ2-1, with 16 bases matching TRBD2. V trimming: 1 base; J trimming: 7 bases; junction bases outside the gene matches: 7. The CDR3 sequence is 18 residues long. Per the germline V gene, CDR1 is LGHNA and CDR2 is YNFKEQ. The CDR3 loop is CASSQGGLAGGPRNEQFF. DNA of the CDR3: TGTGCCAGCAGCCAAGGGGGACTAGCGGGGGGGCCCCGAAATGAGCAGTTCTTC.

The rearrangement uses TRBV6-5 and TRBJ2-7; 8 nucleotides line up with TRBD2. Trimming removed 2 bases from V and 5 bases from J; junction bases left unmatched: 8. Germline CDR1 and CDR2: MNHEY and SVGAGI. This CDR3 region has 15 residues. This CDR3 reads CASSYAAGTRHEQYF. CDR3 in DNA: TGTGCCAGCAGTTACGCCGCCGGGACTAGGCACGAGCAGTACTTC.

This chain uses TRBV20-1 with TRBJ2-7; D is undetermined. V was pared by 0 bases and J by 2 bases, with 11 bases between. Germline-derived CDR1 and CDR2 are DFQATT and SNEGSKA (reference sequence). This CDR3 is built from 14 residues. DNA for the CDR3: TGCAGTGCTAGAGATATGGACGGTCCCTACGAGCAGTACTTC. This codes for CSARDMDGPYEQYF.

This clonotype turned up a few times. This sequence joins TRBV29-1 and TRBJ2-3; D is unresolved. CDR3 length equals 13 residues. The germline CDR1 and CDR2 sequences are SQVTM and ANQGSEA. Trimming removed 1 base from V and 6 bases from J, with 11 bases in between. The CDR3 DNA sequence: TGCAGCGTTGAAGGGGAATTGATGGATACGCAGTATTTT. This encodes CSVEGELMDTQYF.

V usage is TRBV19 and J usage is TRBJ2-3; TRBD2 might be the D (5 bases). V was cut by 7 bases and J by 4 bases, with 15 bases left in between. The CDR3 runs to 14 residues. Germline loops: CDR1 LNHDA, CDR2 SQIVND (reference sequence). The CDR3 coding sequence is TGTGCCAGTAACCGAAAGGGAGTTGCAGATACGCAGTATTTT. It encodes CASNRKGVADTQYF.

The rearrangement links TRBV12-3 or TRBV12-4 to TRBJ2-3; 10 positions agree with TRBD1. There are 13 residues in the CDR3. J lost 5 bases, V lost 7 bases, and 3 bases had no gene match. The CDR3 here is CASKGQGRDTQYF. In nucleotides, the CDR3 is TGTGCCAGCAAGGGACAGGGGCGAGATACGCAGTATTTT.

This sequence joins TRBV7-8 and TRBJ2-5; D unclear. V was trimmed by 0 bases and J by 2 bases, leaving 13 bases between them. CDR1 SGHVS and CDR2 FQNEAQ come from the germline V gene. CDR3 length: 16 residues. The CDR3 loop reads CASSLAVARAQETQYF. In DNA form, the CDR3 reads TGTGCCAGCAGCTTAGCTGTCGCTAGAGCACAAGAGACCCAGTACTTC.

The J gene is TRBJ1-2, the V gene TRBV7-9, with D maybe TRBD1 (6 bases). CDR3 length: 14 amino acids. Looked up from germline, CDR1 is SEHNR and CDR2 is FQNEAQ (reference sequence). V shed 1 base and J shed 8 bases, with 14 bases lying between them. The CDR3 nucleotides read TGTGCCAGCAGCTTAGGCGGCTCGACAGGCGGCTACACCTTC. Protein product: CASSLGGSTGGYTF.